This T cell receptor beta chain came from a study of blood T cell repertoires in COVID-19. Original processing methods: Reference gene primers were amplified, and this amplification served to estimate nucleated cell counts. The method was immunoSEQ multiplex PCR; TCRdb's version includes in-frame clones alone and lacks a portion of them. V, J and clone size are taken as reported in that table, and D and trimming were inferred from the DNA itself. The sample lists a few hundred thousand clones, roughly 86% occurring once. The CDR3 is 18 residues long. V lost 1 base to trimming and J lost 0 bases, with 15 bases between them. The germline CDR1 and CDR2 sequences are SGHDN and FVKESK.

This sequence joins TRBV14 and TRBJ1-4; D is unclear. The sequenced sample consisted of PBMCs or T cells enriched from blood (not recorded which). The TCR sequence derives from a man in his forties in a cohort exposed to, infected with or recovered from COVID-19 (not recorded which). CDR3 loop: CASSQGIRSHATNEKLFF. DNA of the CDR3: TGTGCCAGCAGCCAAGGGATAAGGAGTCACGCAACTAATGAAAAACTGTTTTTT.